This TCR beta chain was recovered during a study of T cells after yellow fever vaccination. On the study more broadly: SMART-Seq v4 Ultra Low Input handled preparation of low-cell-number fractions.

The study's findings and limits: Shared CD4/CD8 clonotypes were a small share, likely from convergent recombination. Booster sampling recovered most clones from primary vaccination (96% CD4, approximately 90% CD8).

Universal primer sites and UMIs were introduced during 5'RACE template-switching synthesis of TCR cDNA. Via MiXCR, TCRdb re-called the 5' RACE reads, giving one row per CDR3 protein. The table shows around 310,000 distinct CDR3 sequences, with around 4% occurring only once. A few counts support this clonotype. The target antigen is unknown. The receptor was derived from a man in his late teens or twenties who received the YFV17D yellow fever vaccine. Material: PBMCs, obtained on the day of the yellow fever booster vaccination.

Here the CDR3 DNA reads TGTGCCAGCAGCGTAGCAGCGAGCGGGGAGCTGTTTTTT. This encodes CASSVAASGELFF. V is TRBV9 and J is TRBJ2-2; D unclear. The CDR3 loop spans 13 amino acids. Germline CDR1 is SGDLS and CDR2 is YYNGEE. Trimming pared 0 bases from V and 7 bases from J, leaving 7 bases between.